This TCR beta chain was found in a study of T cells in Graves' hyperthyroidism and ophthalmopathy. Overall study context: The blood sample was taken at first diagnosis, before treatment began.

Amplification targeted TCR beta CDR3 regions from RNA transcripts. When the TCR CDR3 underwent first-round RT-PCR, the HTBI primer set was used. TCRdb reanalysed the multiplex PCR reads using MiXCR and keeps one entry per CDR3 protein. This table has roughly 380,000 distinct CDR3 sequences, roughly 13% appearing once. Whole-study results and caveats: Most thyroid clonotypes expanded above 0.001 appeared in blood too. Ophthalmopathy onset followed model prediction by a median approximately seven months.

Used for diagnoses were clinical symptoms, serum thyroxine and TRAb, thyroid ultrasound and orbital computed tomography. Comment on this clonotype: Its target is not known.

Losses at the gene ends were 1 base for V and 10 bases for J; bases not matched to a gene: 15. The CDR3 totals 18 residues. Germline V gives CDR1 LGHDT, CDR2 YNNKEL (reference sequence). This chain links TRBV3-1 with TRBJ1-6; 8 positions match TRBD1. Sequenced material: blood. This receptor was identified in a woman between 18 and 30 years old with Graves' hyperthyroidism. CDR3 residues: CASSQVPLPGTGVSPLHF. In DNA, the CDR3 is TGTGCCAGCAGCCAAGTACCCCTACCCGGGACAGGCGTATCACCCCTCCACTTT.